Listed below are T cell receptor beta chains from one sample, sequenced in a study of regulatory T cells in long-lasting Graves disease. MiXCR was run by TCRdb on the multiplex PCR reads, yielding one entry per CDR3 protein. The sample yields fewer than 450,000 distinct CDR3 sequences, about 15% seen once. Separately, the same data were catalogued under a study of T cells in Graves' hyperthyroidism and ophthalmopathy.

Sequenced material: peripheral blood mononuclear cells (PBMCs), taken at new diagnosis, from a patient treated with antithyroid drugs. The receptors come from a woman in her forties with Graves disease. The CDR3 runs from the conserved cysteine through the conserved F or W. The D gene is left open where the match is weak.

CDR3: CSATGQLVYGYTF; J: TRBJ1-2; D: NA; V: TRBV29-1
CDR3: CASSLDPTGNGNTIYF; J: TRBJ1-3; D: NA; V: TRBV5-1
CDR3: CAWSVKLAGQETQYF; J: TRBJ2-5; D: TRBD2; V: TRBV30
CDR3: CASSLGHVNQPQHF; J: TRBJ1-5; D: NA; V: TRBV13
CDR3: CASSYSLGETIYF; J: TRBJ1-3; D: NA; V: TRBV6-5
CDR3: CASSLATKSYEQYF; J: TRBJ2-7; D: NA; V: TRBV7-9
CDR3: CASSVGLAGERELFF; J: TRBJ2-2; D: TRBD2; V: TRBV9
CDR3: CASSLGWGAIDTQYF; J: TRBJ2-5; D: NA; V: TRBV7-8
CDR3: CASSLGGLAGGAGIPPMYNEQFF; J: TRBJ2-1; D: TRBD2; V: TRBV5-1
CDR3: CSVRAGSGGELFF; J: TRBJ2-2; D: NA; V: TRBV29-1
CDR3: CAIRPGIGTDTQYF; J: TRBJ2-3; D: NA; V: TRBV10-3
CDR3: CASSLAGQEDYGYTF; J: TRBJ1-2; D: NA; V: TRBV5-1
CDR3: CASRNRVLDQPQHF; J: TRBJ1-5; D: NA; V: TRBV28
CDR3: CASSLRWQGVGYTF; J: TRBJ1-2; D: NA; V: TRBV7-2
CDR3: CASRTDKNTEAFF; J: TRBJ1-1; D: NA; V: TRBV10-3
CDR3: CASSQTSGHYNEQFF; J: TRBJ2-1; D: TRBD2; V: TRBV12-3/TRBV12-4
CDR3: CAGSWGQNTEAFF; J: TRBJ1-1; D: NA; V: TRBV12-3/TRBV12-4
CDR3: CAWGGESSADTQYF; J: TRBJ2-3; D: NA; V: TRBV30
CDR3: CASSWTDYGYTF; J: TRBJ1-2; D: NA; V: TRBV28
CDR3: CASSLTPGFQPQHF; J: TRBJ1-5; D: NA; V: TRBV28
CDR3: CASSFPQFYGYTF; J: TRBJ1-2; D: NA; V: TRBV11-3
CDR3: CASSSRQYNEQFF; J: TRBJ2-1; D: NA; V: TRBV27
CDR3: CASSFGASGGQETQYF; J: TRBJ2-5; D: TRBD2; V: TRBV7-9
CDR3: CASSQEGGYEQYF; J: TRBJ2-7; D: NA; V: TRBV4-3
CDR3: CAISEGDKRTDTQYF; J: TRBJ2-3; D: NA; V: TRBV10-3
CDR3: CASSPQRFNEQFF; J: TRBJ2-1; D: NA; V: TRBV6-2/TRBV6-3
CDR3: CASSFGTGGTKNIQYF; J: TRBJ2-4; D: TRBD1; V: TRBV28
CDR3: CASSLPGALGGYTF; J: TRBJ1-2; D: NA; V: TRBV7-2
CDR3: CSVGRGDQPQHF; J: TRBJ1-5; D: NA; V: TRBV20-1
CDR3: CASSPSSSGRFEQFF; J: TRBJ2-1; D: TRBD2; V: TRBV7-6
CDR3: CATLEGDTQYF; J: TRBJ2-3; D: NA; V: TRBV15
CDR3: CASSPRTGGDEQYF; J: TRBJ2-7; D: TRBD1; V: TRBV11-1
CDR3: CASSGLGSYEQYF; J: TRBJ2-7; D: NA; V: TRBV10-1
CDR3: CASSETVAGGNEQYF; J: TRBJ2-7; D: TRBD2; V: TRBV19
CDR3: CASSLEAAPTDTQYF; J: TRBJ2-3; D: NA; V: TRBV5-1
CDR3: CSAVPGPNEKLFF; J: TRBJ1-4; D: NA; V: TRBV20-1
CDR3: CATSRDWVRDTRIEQFF; J: TRBJ2-1; D: NA; V: TRBV15
CDR3: CSARDLASGSLGGWYNEQFF; J: TRBJ2-1; D: TRBD2; V: TRBV20-1
CDR3: CSARGRGSNQPQHF; J: TRBJ1-5; D: NA; V: TRBV20-1
CDR3: CASSQDPDRGHSYEQYF; J: TRBJ2-7; D: TRBD1; V: TRBV4-1